The clone carrying this TCR beta chain was detected a few times. The antigen is not known. This sample is part of a study of early T cells in non-severe SARS-CoV-2 infection. Study information: The chains were unpaired, and the sequenced material was bulk RNA from unsorted whole blood.

Findings and limits, study-wide: Anti-spike CD8 responses were favored by VDJdb matching, which missed private and CD4 specificities.

cDNA molecules, individually, were tagged with unique molecular identifiers. MiXCR, run by TCRdb on the 5' RACE reads, gives a single entry per CDR3 protein. This table has 75,000 to 100,000 distinct CDR3 sequences, about 15% appearing once. The CDR3 extends over 17 amino acids. CDR1 and CDR2 from the germline V gene are SGHNT and YYREEE (reference sequence). The V end lost 1 base, the J end lost 5 bases, and 19 bases lay between the germline ends. The V and J genes are TRBV5-4 and TRBJ2-1, with TRBD2 as a possible D gene (6 bases). The material sequenced was whole blood. The clonotype comes from an adult who was a healthcare worker with PCR-confirmed SARS-CoV-2 infection or an uninfected control (not recorded which). The CDR3 spells CASSLRRDPQVDNEQFF. The CDR3 DNA reads TGTGCCAGCAGCTTGAGGCGGGACCCACAAGTCGACAATGAGCAGTTCTTC.